Below, 16 T cell receptor beta chains from the same sample are listed, as sequenced in a study of OX40 agonist ivuxolimab in advanced cancers. Some clones are missing from TCRdb's copy, which holds only in-frame ones; the method was immunoSEQ multiplex PCR. The sample lists roughly 90,000 clones; approximately 90% were seen once. The input for sequencing was CD4+ or CD8+ T cells sorted from blood, taken in a trial of the OX40 agonist ivuxolimab. The source of these receptors is an adult with an advanced solid tumor such as melanoma, head and neck, liver or kidney cancer.

The chain links TRBV6-5 to TRBJ1-6; D is perhaps TRBD1 (6 bases). Germline V gene lookup returns CDR1 MNHEY and CDR2 SVGAGI. The CDR3 covers 13 residues. V lost 6 bases, J lost 4 bases, and 7 bases lay in between. Written as DNA, the CDR3 is TGTGCCAGCAGAGGACAGTATAATTCACCCCTCCACTTT. It is translated as CASRGQYNSPLHF.

The genes are TRBV28 and TRBJ1-1, with D unresolved. There are 12 residues in the CDR3. Germline CDR1 is MDHEN and CDR2 is SYDVKM. Trimming stripped 3 bases from V and 7 bases from J, with 9 bases between. In DNA form, the CDR3 reads TGTGCCAGCAGTTTCCAGAGATTTGAAGCTTTCTTT. Residues: CASSFQRFEAFF.

This clone was recorded only once. The chain employs TRBV5-5 and TRBJ1-2; 10 positions agree with TRBD1. The length of the CDR3 is 16 residues. Unmatched junction bases numbered 6, after V lost 4 bases and J lost 0 bases. Germline-derived CDR1 and CDR2 are SGHKS and YYEKEE (reference sequence). The CDR3 region is CASSLDRGASNYGYTF. Here the CDR3 DNA reads TGTGCCAGCAGCCTGGACAGGGGGGCCTCTAACTATGGCTACACCTTC.

This chain connects TRBV28 to TRBJ1-6, with D perhaps matching TRBD1 (6 bases). The CDR3 extends over 15 amino acids. Trimming took 7 bases from V and 8 from J, leaving 18 bases between them. Germline lookup yields CDR1 MDHEN and CDR2 SYDVKM. CDR3 amino acids: CASKGGGQADSPLHF. CDR3 nucleotide sequence: TGTGCCAGCAAGGGCGGGGGGCAGGCGGATTCACCCCTCCACTTT.

V is TRBV1 and J is TRBJ1-2; the table's D call TRBD1 went unverified against the DNA. TRBV1 has pseudogene status. The CDR3 extends over 12 amino acids. The CDR3 nucleotides read TGCACCAGCAGCCCCGACAGGGATGGCTACACCTTC. It translates to CTSSPDRDGYTF.

This sequence joins TRBV7-8 and TRBJ1-3, with TRBD1 as a possible D gene (5 bases). The length of the CDR3 is 18 residues. V was cut by 5 bases and J by 0 bases, with 20 bases left in between. CDR1 is SGHVS, CDR2 FQNEAQ, per germline. The CDR3 bases are TGTGCCAGCAGCGCTTACTCGGGGGTGTATGGCTCTGGAAACACCATATATTTT. It encodes CASSAYSGVYGSGNTIYF.

The chain has TRBV6-5 and TRBJ1-2; 9 bases fit TRBD1. This CDR3 is built from 15 residues. Germline values: CDR1 MNHEY, CDR2 SVGAGI. V was pared by 0 bases and J by 5 bases, with 4 bases of the junction left unmatched. DNA for the CDR3: TGTGCCAGCAGTTACTCGGGACAGGGCCTATATGGCTACACCTTC. This translates into CASSYSGQGLYGYTF.

The chain employs TRBV7-2 and TRBJ1-1; D not resolved. The CDR3 totals 12 residues. The V gene's germline CDR1 is SGHTA and CDR2 FQGNSA. Trimming removed 2 bases from V and 8 bases from J, with 9 bases in between. Here the CDR3 reads CASSLLGSEAFF. The DNA for the CDR3 is TGTGCCAGCAGCTTACTAGGCTCCGAAGCTTTCTTT.

The chain uses TRBV4-3 and TRBJ1-6; D not resolved. Trimming took 3 bases from V and 4 from J, leaving 13 bases between them. The CDR3 loop spans 16 amino acids. Germline V gene lookup returns CDR1 LGHNA and CDR2 YSLEER. The CDR3 is CASSQGSVSYNSPLHF. As DNA, the CDR3 is TGCGCCAGCAGCCAGGGCAGTGTGTCGTATAATTCACCCCTCCACTTT.

This rearrangement joins TRBV7-2 to TRBJ2-3; 16 bases line up with TRBD2. V gave up 5 bases and J gave up 4 bases; unmatched junction bases: 9. This CDR3 spans 18 amino acids. CDR1 SGHTA and CDR2 FQGNSA come from the germline V gene. The CDR3 protein is CASSILGTSGGAADTQYF. The CDR3 DNA reads TGTGCCAGCAGCATCCTCGGGACTAGCGGGGGGGCCGCAGATACGCAGTATTTT.

The chain couples TRBV28 to TRBJ1-5; D is unclear. In germline, CDR1 is MDHEN, CDR2 SYDVKM. V gave up 4 bases and J gave up 5 bases, with 15 bases separating them. The CDR3 runs 15 residues. In nucleotides, the CDR3 is TGTGCCAGCAGTTCCCGGGGAAGGATGGATCAGCCCCAGCATTTT. It specifies CASSSRGRMDQPQHF.

The rearrangement joins TRBV7-9 to TRBJ2-5, with 12 nucleotides matching TRBD2. The CDR3 covers 15 residues. Trimming at V came to 5 bases and at J to 5 bases, leaving 6 bases not matched to a gene. Germline values: CDR1 SEHNR, CDR2 FQNEAQ (reference sequence). The DNA of the CDR3 is TGTGCCAGCAGCCCCAGACTAGCGGGGGAGGAGACCCAGTACTTC. Amino acids: CASSPRLAGEETQYF.

This clone turned up a few times. The chain couples TRBV7-9 to TRBJ1-1, with TRBD1 matching 8 bases. Germline loops: CDR1 SEHNR, CDR2 FQNEAQ (reference sequence). Germline trimming cut 4 bases from V and 4 bases from J; bases unmatched to any gene: 14. CDR3 length: 17 residues. CDR3 nucleotides: TGTGCCAGCAGCTCCAAGCCCCTTGGACAGGGAGGCACTGAAGCTTTCTTT. It specifies CASSSKPLGQGGTEAFF.

Regarding this clone: The sample contains more than one DNA sequence encoding this CDR3. The chain recombines TRBV18 with TRBJ2-7; a weak D match, TRBD2 (5 bases). Trimming stripped 3 bases from V and 4 bases from J, with 7 bases between. Germline V gene sequence: CDR1 KGHSH, CDR2 LQKENI. The CDR3 is made up of 12 amino acids. CDR3 residues: CASSPEGYEQYF. The CDR3, as DNA: TGTGCCAGCTCACCCGAGGGTTACGAGCAGTACTTC.

This chain connects TRBV6-4 to TRBJ2-5; possible D gene TRBD1, 6 bases. Germline lookup yields CDR1 MRHNA and CDR2 SNTAGT. The CDR3 covers 13 residues. V lost 2 bases and J lost 4, with 8 bases in between. The CDR3 sequence is CASSDARGETQYF. DNA for the CDR3: TGTGCCAGCAGTGACGCCAGGGGAGAGACCCAGTACTTC.

The CDR3 nucleotides read TGTGCCTGGAGTGTTAATCTTTACTATGGCTACACCTTC. This translates into CAWSVNLYYGYTF. J is TRBJ1-2 and V is TRBV30, with D unresolved. Trimming removed 0 bases from V and 3 bases from J, with 8 bases in between. CDR3 size: 13 residues. Germline V gives CDR1 GTSNPN, CDR2 SVGIG (reference sequence).